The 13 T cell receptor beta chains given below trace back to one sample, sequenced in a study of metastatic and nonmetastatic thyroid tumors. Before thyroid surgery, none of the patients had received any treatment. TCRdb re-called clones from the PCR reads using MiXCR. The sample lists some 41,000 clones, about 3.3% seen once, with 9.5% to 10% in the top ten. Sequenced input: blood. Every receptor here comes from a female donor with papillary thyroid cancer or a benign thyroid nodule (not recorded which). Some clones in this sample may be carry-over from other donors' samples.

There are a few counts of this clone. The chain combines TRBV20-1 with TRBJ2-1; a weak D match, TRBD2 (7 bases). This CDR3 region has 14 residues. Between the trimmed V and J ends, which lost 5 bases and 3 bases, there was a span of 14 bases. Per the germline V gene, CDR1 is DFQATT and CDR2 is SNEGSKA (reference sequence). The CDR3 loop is CSALGGAIYNEQFF. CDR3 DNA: TGCAGTGCTCTGGGGGGGGCGATCTACAATGAGCAGTTCTTC.

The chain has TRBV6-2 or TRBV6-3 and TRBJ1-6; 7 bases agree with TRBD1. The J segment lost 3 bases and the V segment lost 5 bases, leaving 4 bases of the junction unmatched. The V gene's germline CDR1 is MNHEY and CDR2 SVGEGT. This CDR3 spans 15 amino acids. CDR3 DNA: TGTGCCAGCAGTCCGGACAGGCACTATAATTCACCCCTCCACTTT. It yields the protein CASSPDRHYNSPLHF.

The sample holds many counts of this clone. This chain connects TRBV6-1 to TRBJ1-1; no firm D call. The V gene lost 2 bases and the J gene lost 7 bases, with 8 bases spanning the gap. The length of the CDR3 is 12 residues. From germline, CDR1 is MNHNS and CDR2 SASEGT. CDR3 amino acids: CASSENFSEAFF. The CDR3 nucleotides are TGTGCCAGCAGTGAAAATTTTAGTGAAGCTTTCTTT.

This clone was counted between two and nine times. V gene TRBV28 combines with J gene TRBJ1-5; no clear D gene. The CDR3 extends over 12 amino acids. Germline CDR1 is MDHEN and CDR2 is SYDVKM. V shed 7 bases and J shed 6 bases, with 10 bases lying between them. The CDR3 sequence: CASNLEGQPQHF. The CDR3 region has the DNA TGTGCCAGCAACCTCGAGGGTCAGCCCCAGCATTTT.

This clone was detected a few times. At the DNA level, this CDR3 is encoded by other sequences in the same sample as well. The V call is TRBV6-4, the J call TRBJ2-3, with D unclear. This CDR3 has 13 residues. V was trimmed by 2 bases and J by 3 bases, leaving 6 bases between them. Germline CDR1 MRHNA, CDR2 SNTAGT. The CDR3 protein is CASSDRGTDTQYF. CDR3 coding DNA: TGTGCCAGCAGTGACCGAGGAACAGATACGCAGTATTTT.

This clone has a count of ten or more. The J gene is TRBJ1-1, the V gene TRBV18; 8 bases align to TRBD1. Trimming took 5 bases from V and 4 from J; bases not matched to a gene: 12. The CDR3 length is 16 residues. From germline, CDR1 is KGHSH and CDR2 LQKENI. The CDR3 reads CASSSLPPQGATEAFF. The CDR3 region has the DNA TGTGCCAGCTCATCACTTCCCCCCCAGGGGGCCACTGAAGCTTTCTTT.

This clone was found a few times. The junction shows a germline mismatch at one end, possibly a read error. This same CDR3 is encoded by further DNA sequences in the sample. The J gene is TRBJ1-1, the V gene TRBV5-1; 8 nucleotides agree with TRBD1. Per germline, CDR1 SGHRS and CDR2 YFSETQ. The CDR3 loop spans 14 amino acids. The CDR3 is CASSLVPQGDEAFF. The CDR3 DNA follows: TGCGCCAGCAGCTTGGTCCCACAGGGGGATGAAGCCTTCTTT.

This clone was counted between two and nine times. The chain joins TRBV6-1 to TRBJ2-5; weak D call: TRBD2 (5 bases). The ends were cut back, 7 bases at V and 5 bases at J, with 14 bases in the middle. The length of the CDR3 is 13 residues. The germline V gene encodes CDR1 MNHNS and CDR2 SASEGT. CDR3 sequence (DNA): TGTGCCAGCAAGGAGGACCCCAGGGAGACCCAGTACTTC. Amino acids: CASKEDPRETQYF.

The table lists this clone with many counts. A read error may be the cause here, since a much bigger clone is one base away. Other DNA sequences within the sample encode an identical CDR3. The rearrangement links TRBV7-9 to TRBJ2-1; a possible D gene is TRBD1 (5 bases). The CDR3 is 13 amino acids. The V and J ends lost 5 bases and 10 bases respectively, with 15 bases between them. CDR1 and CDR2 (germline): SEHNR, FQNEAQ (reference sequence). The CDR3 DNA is TGTGCCAGCAGCCCATTCCTGGGGCACGAGCAGTTCTTC. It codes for CASSPFLGHEQFF.

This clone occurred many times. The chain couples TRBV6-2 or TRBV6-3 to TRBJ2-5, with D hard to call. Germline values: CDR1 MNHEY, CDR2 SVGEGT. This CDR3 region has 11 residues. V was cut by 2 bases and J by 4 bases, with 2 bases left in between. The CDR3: CASSYGETQYF. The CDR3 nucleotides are TGTGCCAGCAGTTACGGAGAGACCCAGTACTTC.

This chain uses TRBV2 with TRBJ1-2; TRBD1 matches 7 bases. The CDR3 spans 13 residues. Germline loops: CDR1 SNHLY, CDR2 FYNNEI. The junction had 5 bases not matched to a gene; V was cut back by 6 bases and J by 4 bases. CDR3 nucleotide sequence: TGTGCCAGCAGAGAACAGGGGACCTATGGCTACACCTTC. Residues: CASREQGTYGYTF.

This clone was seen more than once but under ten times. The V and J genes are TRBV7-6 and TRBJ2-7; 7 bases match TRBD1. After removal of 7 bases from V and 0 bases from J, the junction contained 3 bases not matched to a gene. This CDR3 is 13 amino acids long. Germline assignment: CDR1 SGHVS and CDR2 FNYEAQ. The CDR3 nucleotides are TGTGCCAGCAACAGGGGAGCCTCCTACGAGCAGTACTTC. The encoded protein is CASNRGASYEQYF.

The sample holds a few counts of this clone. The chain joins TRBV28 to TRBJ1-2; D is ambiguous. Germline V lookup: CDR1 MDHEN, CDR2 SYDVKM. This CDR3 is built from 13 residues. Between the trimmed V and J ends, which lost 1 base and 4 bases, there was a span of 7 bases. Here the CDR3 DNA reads TGTGCCAGCAGTTTATCGGAGGCCTATGGCTACACCTTC. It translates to CASSLSEAYGYTF.